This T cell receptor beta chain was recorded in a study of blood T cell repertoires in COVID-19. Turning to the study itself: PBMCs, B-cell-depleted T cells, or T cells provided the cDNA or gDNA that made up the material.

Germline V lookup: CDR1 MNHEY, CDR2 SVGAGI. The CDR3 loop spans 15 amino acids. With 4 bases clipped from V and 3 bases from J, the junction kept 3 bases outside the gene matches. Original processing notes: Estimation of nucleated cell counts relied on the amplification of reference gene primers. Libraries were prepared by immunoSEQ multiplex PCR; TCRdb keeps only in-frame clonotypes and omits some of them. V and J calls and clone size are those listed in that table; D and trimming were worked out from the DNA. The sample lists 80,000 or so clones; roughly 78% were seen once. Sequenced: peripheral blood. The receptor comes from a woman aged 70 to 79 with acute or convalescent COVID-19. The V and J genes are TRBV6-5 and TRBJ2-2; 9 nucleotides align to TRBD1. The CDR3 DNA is TGTGCCAGCAGTTTAGGACAGGGGTACACCGGGGAGCTGTTTTTT. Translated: CASSLGQGYTGELFF.